The rows below give T cell receptor beta chains drawn from one sample of a study of shared clonotypes between healthy human individuals. TCRdb keeps only in-frame clones here, not all; method: immunoSEQ multiplex PCR. The data contain about 2.2 million clones, roughly 93% of them singletons. Sequencing was done on a sample of naive CD8+ T cells from PBMCs. Receptors originate from a man aged 18 to 30 in good health. Some clones in this sample may be carry-over from other donors' samples. Both conserved end residues are part of each CDR3. Fields, in order: J gene, clone size, V gene, D gene, CDR3 DNA, CDR3 protein. The D gene is left open where the match is weak. Rows may omit the clone size; those that give it use once, few, many or a size class.

>TRBJ2-2|.|TRBV7-9|TRBD2
TGTGCCAGCAACAAACTAGCGGGAGGGCCGTTCACCGGGGAGCTGTTTTTT
CASNKLAGGPFTGELFF
>TRBJ1-1|few|TRBV29-1|.
TGCAGCGTCCTTGCGTACACTGAAGCTTTCTTT
CSVLAYTEAFF
>TRBJ2-5|.|TRBV10-3|.
TGTGCCATCAGTGAGTCCGATGACCTAGAGACCCAGTACTTC
CAISESDDLETQYF
>TRBJ2-1|.|TRBV7-6|TRBD2
TGTGCCAGCAGCCTGCTAGCGGGAGGTTCAAGTGAGCAGTTCTTC
CASSLLAGGSSEQFF
>TRBJ2-1|.|TRBV7-9|TRBD2
TGTGCCAGCAGCTCCAAGACTAGCGGGCGACATAACTACAATGAGCAGTTCTTC
CASSSKTSGRHNYNEQFF
>TRBJ1-2|.|TRBV28|.
TGTGCCAGCAGTCCCGGGGGGCTTGGATATGGCTACACCTTC
CASSPGGLGYGYTF
>TRBJ2-1|.|TRBV10-2|TRBD2
TGCGCCAGCAGTGATAGAGAGCGGGAGGGCCACAATGAGCAGTTCTTC
CASSDREREGHNEQFF
>TRBJ2-3|.|TRBV11-2|.
TGTGCCAGCAGCTCCCGGGACACCCACCCCACAGATACGCAGTATTTT
CASSSRDTHPTDTQYF
>TRBJ1-5|.|TRBV27|.
TGTGCTACTGGTCGGGTTCTCAATCAGCCCCAGCATTTT
CATGRVLNQPQHF
>TRBJ2-7|.|TRBV27|TRBD1
TGTGCCAGCAGTTTCCTCGGGACAGGTCGGAACGAGCAGTACTTC
CASSFLGTGRNEQYF
>TRBJ2-1|.|TRBV19|TRBD2
TGTGCCAGTAGTCCAGGGACTAGTTTGGGTGAGCAGTTCTTC
CASSPGTSLGEQFF
>TRBJ1-6|.|TRBV27|TRBD1
TGTGCCAGCAGCGACAGGGGGGTCTATTCACCCCTCCACTTT
CASSDRGVYSPLHF
>TRBJ2-7|.|TRBV27|.
TGTGCCAGCAGTTTCTCAGGAAGCTACGAGCAGTACTTC
CASSFSGSYEQYF
>TRBJ1-1|.|TRBV27|.
TGTGCCAGCAGTCCCCTGGCTCGTAACACTGAAGCTTTCTTT
CASSPLARNTEAFF
>TRBJ2-3|.|TRBV7-9|.
TGTGCCAGCAGCCCGAGGAGCGGGAGCACAGATACGCAGTATTTT
CASSPRSGSTDTQYF
>TRBJ1-2|.|TRBV27|.
TGTGCCAGCAGTGTCACGGGGGGGGCAGATGGCTACACCTTC
CASSVTGGADGYTF
>TRBJ1-1|few|TRBV9|.
TGTGCCAGCAGCCCCCCGCAAGGATTGAAAGCTTTCTTT
CASSPPQGLKAFF
>TRBJ2-1|.|TRBV19|.
TGTGCCAGTAGTTTTCCAGGGACCTACAATGAGCAGTTCTTC
CASSFPGTYNEQFF
>TRBJ2-1|.|TRBV9|.
TGTGCCAGCAGCGTATGGCCGGGGGGCCAACTGATCTACAATGAGCAGTTCTTC
CASSVWPGGQLIYNEQFF
>TRBJ2-3|.|TRBV28|TRBD1
TGTGCCAGCAGTTTAGGCGCAGGGGGCGCGTCAGATACGCAGTATTTT
CASSLGAGGASDTQYF
>TRBJ1-1|few|TRBV25-1|.
TGTGCCAGTACACAGGGAAGGGGAAGCACTGAAGCTTTCTTT
CASTQGRGSTEAFF
>TRBJ2-1|once|TRBV28|.
TGTGCCAGCAGCCCCTTCTACAATGAGCAGTTCTTC
CASSPFYNEQFF
>TRBJ2-3|.|TRBV27|.
TGTGCCAGCAGTTACGGGGCAGGGTATCCAGATACGCAGTATTTT
CASSYGAGYPDTQYF
>TRBJ1-4|.|TRBV27|.
TGTGCCAGCAGTCTACGGGGGAGGTTTGAAAAACTGTTTTTT
CASSLRGRFEKLFF
>TRBJ2-3|.|TRBV5-4|.
TGTGCCAGCAGCTTGAGGAGGGGGGTGGATACGCAGTATTTT
CASSLRRGVDTQYF
>TRBJ2-7|.|TRBV11-2|TRBD2
TGTGCCACCGCGGGAGTCCATCACTCAGGGGAGCAGTACTTC
CATAGVHHSGEQYF
>TRBJ2-1|.|TRBV7-9|.
TGTGCCAGCAGCTCCCCTCAGGCGGGCACCACGGGGAATGAGCAGTTCTTC
CASSSPQAGTTGNEQFF
>TRBJ2-7|.|TRBV6-1|.
TGTGCCAGCAGTGACGACCCTCACGGCTACGAGCAGTACTTC
CASSDDPHGYEQYF
>TRBJ2-3|.|TRBV27|.
TGTGCCAGCAGTGAAAAACTGTTTATCGACAGTCGCACAGATACGCAGTATTTT
CASSEKLFIDSRTDTQYF
>TRBJ1-4|.|TRBV15|.
TGTGCCACCAGCGGTAGACAGGCAACTAATGAAAAACTGTTTTTT
CATSGRQATNEKLFF
>TRBJ2-7|.|TRBV19|.
TGTGCCAGCGCGCGGCTGGGGTCCTACGAGCAGTACTTC
CASARLGSYEQYF
>TRBJ1-3|.|TRBV6-1|.
TGTGCCAGCAGTGAAGAAGGAGGGGGGGCGAGGAACACCATATATTTT
CASSEEGGGARNTIYF
>TRBJ2-1|.|TRBV30|.
TGTGCCTGGAGTGTTGGTTTGTATAATGAGCAGTTCTTC
CAWSVGLYNEQFF
>TRBJ2-3|.|TRBV14|.
TGTGCCAGCAGCCCACAAACTGCAGATACGCAGTATTTT
CASSPQTADTQYF
>TRBJ1-5|.|TRBV28|TRBD1
TGTGCCAGCAGCCAACTCGGGACAGATCCCCATCAGCCCCAGCATTTT
CASSQLGTDPHQPQHF
>TRBJ2-5|.|TRBV9|TRBD2
TGTGCCAGCAGCGTAGCGCTAGCGGGGGCCCCAGAGACCCAGTACTTC
CASSVALAGAPETQYF
>TRBJ2-7|.|TRBV27|.
TGTGCCAGCAGCCCAGGAGACTACGAGCAGTACTTC
CASSPGDYEQYF
>TRBJ2-7|.|TRBV11-2|TRBD2
TGTGCCAGCAGCTTAGTGACTAGCGGCTACGAGCAGTACTTC
CASSLVTSGYEQYF
>TRBJ2-1|.|TRBV7-9|.
TGTGCCAGCAGCTTAGGGGAAACCACCCAGTTCTTC
CASSLGETTQFF
>TRBJ1-1|.|TRBV2|TRBD1
TGTGCCAGCAGTTGGGGACAGGGGGAAGCTTTCTTT
CASSWGQGEAFF
>TRBJ2-1|.|TRBV6-5|.
TGTGCCAGCAGTTACGCCCTTCCAGGGGAGTACAATGAGCAGTTCTTC
CASSYALPGEYNEQFF
>TRBJ2-3|.|TRBV19|TRBD1
TGTGCCAGTAGTATTTCCTGGACAGGGGGCACAGATACGCAGTATTTT
CASSISWTGGTDTQYF
>TRBJ2-7|.|TRBV14|.
TGTGCCAGCAGCCAATCAGATTACGAGCAGTACTTC
CASSQSDYEQYF
>TRBJ1-1|once|TRBV27|.
TGTGCCAGCGGGGTAAGGACTGAAGCTTTCTTT
CASGVRTEAFF
>TRBJ2-5|.|TRBV5-4|TRBD1
TGTGCCAGCAGCCCATGGACAGGGAGAAGGCAAGAGACCCAGTACTTC
CASSPWTGRRQETQYF
>TRBJ1-5|.|TRBV4-1|TRBD1
TGCGCCAGCAGCCACCGGACAGGTACTCATCAGCCCCAGCATTTT
CASSHRTGTHQPQHF
>TRBJ2-3|.|TRBV7-3|TRBD1
TGTGCCAGCAGCCCCGGACAGGGGTATACGCAGTATTTT
CASSPGQGYTQYF
>TRBJ2-2|.|TRBV27|TRBD1
TGTGCCAGCACCTGGACAGGGGCCACCGGGGAGCTGTTTTTT
CASTWTGATGELFF
>TRBJ2-7|.|TRBV19|TRBD1
TGTGCCAGTAGTATAGGGAAGACAGGGCGGTACGAGCAGTACTTC
CASSIGKTGRYEQYF
>TRBJ2-7|.|TRBV19|TRBD2
TGTGCCAGTAGTCCCCTCGGACTAGCGGGGGAATACGAGCAGTACTTC
CASSPLGLAGEYEQYF
>TRBJ1-1|.|TRBV19|.
TGTGCCAGTAGTATAGCCTTGCCAGGCGCTGAGGGCACTGAAGCTTTCTTT
CASSIALPGAEGTEAFF
>TRBJ2-3|.|TRBV29-1|.
TGCAGCGTTGTAGGCGGGGACAGCACAGATACGCAGTATTTT
CSVVGGDSTDTQYF